These 10 T cell receptor beta chains came from one sample sequenced in a study of post-analysis software for immune sequencing data (dated by TCRdb to between 2014 and 2017). Beyond this particular receptor, the publication reports: Significantly higher frequencies in patients than in controls were found for about five TRBV segments, including TRBV5-6, TRBV5-1 and TRBV20-1.

Libraries were prepared through PCR. Sequencing was performed on an Illumina HiSeq 2500. To reduce PCR and sequencing biases, unique molecular identifiers were built into the TCR beta cDNA libraries. TCRdb reran the public reads through fastp at Q25 and MiXCR, keeping productive beta chains. Entries that share a CDR3 protein sequence are merged under the most common genes and DNA. The sample table contains about 430,000 distinct CDR3 sequences; only one count was recorded for 30% to 45% of them. Roughly 8.2% of the sample rests with the top ten. For these receptors, no antigen is known. The sequenced material came from blood. These receptors came from a girl between 2 and 10 years old with multiple sclerosis.

This clonotype has a handful of counts. The V and J genes are TRBV4-1 and TRBJ2-1; D not resolved. The CDR3 is 13 residues long. Germline V lookup: CDR1 MGHRA, CDR2 YSYEKL. With 1 base removed from V and 8 bases from J, the gap between germline ends came to 9 bases. The CDR3 coding sequence is TGCGCCAGCAGCCAAGTTTTGGTCGATGAGCAGTTCTTC. It yields the protein CASSQVLVDEQFF.

The gene calls are TRBV24-1 and TRBJ2-1; TRBD1 aligns across 8 bases. Per the germline V gene, CDR1 is KGHDR and CDR2 is SFDVKD. Trimming at V came to 4 bases and at J to 2 bases, leaving 6 bases not matched to a gene. This CDR3 is 16 amino acids long. CDR3 region: CATSDSTGVTYNEQFF. In nucleotides, the CDR3 is TGTGCCACCAGTGACTCGACAGGGGTCACCTACAATGAGCAGTTCTTC.

This clonotype was seen a few times. J is TRBJ2-1 and V is TRBV6-2 or TRBV6-3, with D possibly matching TRBD2 (6 bases). Per germline, CDR1 MNHEY and CDR2 SVGEGT. The germline V and J ends were trimmed by 8 bases and 7 bases, with 27 bases remaining between them. This CDR3 region has 17 residues. The CDR3: CASQKTAGREDGNEQFF. CDR3 in DNA: TGTGCCAGCCAAAAAACCGCGGGGCGGGAAGATGGGAATGAGCAGTTCTTC.

V is TRBV7-3 and J is TRBJ2-2; D not resolved. Trimming removed 3 bases from V and 2 bases from J, with 13 bases in between. Germline CDR1 and CDR2: SGHTA and FQGTGA. The CDR3 is made up of 16 amino acids. The CDR3 region is CASSFSSPSNTGELFF. In nucleotides, the CDR3 is TGTGCCAGCAGCTTTTCCTCGCCGAGTAACACCGGGGAGCTGTTTTTT.

This rearrangement joins TRBV20-1 to TRBJ1-2, with D tentatively TRBD1 (5 bases). This CDR3 spans 12 amino acids. Germline-derived CDR1 and CDR2 are DFQATT and SNEGSKA (reference sequence). V was trimmed by 3 bases and J by 9 bases, leaving 14 bases between them. CDR3: CSASFQPGSYTF. CDR3 nucleotides: TGCAGTGCTAGTTTCCAGCCAGGGAGCTACACCTTC.

The genes are TRBV28 and TRBJ2-1; no firm D call. The germline V gene has CDR1 MDHEN and CDR2 SYDVKM. Trimming stripped 5 bases from V and 0 bases from J, with 5 bases between. The CDR3 contains 13 residues. CDR3 in DNA: TGTGCCAGCAGTACAGACTCCTACAATGAGCAGTTCTTC. Its protein is CASSTDSYNEQFF. Using reference TRBV28 and TRBJ2-1 for the parts outside the CDR3, the full variable domain is DVKVTQSSRYLVKRTGEKVFLECVQDMDHENMFWYRQDPGLGLRLIYFSYDVKMKEKGDIPEGYSVSREKKERFSLILESASTNQTSMYLCASSTDSYNEQFFGPGTRLTVL.

CDR3 residues: CASSLQGVETQYF. CDR3 DNA sequence: TGTGCCAGCAGTTTACAGGGTGTGGAGACCCAGTACTTC. The V call is TRBV28, the J call TRBJ2-5; tentatively, D is TRBD1 (5 bases). Trimming took off 2 bases at V and 5 bases at J, with 9 bases between the two ends. This CDR3 region has 13 residues. Germline CDR1 and CDR2: MDHEN and SYDVKM.

The J gene is TRBJ2-7, the V gene TRBV29-1, with D perhaps matching TRBD1 or TRBD2 (5 bases each). Germline CDR1 and CDR2: SQVTM and ANQGSEA. Trimming pared 4 bases from V and 4 bases from J, leaving 14 bases between. The CDR3 consists of 13 residues. The CDR3 reads CSVGPGTSYEQYF. The CDR3 DNA reads as TGCAGCGTTGGACCGGGGACGTCTTACGAGCAGTACTTC.

The chain couples TRBV6-5 to TRBJ2-4, with a weak D call TRBD2 (6 bases). The germline V gene has CDR1 MNHEY and CDR2 SVGAGI. The CDR3 has 12 residues. Trimming removed 4 bases at V and 10 bases at J, with 11 bases between. Here the CDR3 DNA reads TGTGCCAGCAGTTCCCTGGGGGGTATTCAGTACTTC. It is translated as CASSSLGGIQYF.

CDR3 DNA: TGTGCCAGCAGTTCGTCCCTGTATGGCTACACCTTC. Translation: CASSSSLYGYTF. The chain couples TRBV6-2 or TRBV6-3 to TRBJ1-2; D is ambiguous. This CDR3 region has 12 residues. V lost 4 bases to trimming and J lost 5 bases, with 8 bases between them. The germline CDR1 and CDR2 sequences are MNHEY and SVGEGT.